This TCR beta chain was identified in a study of shared clonotypes between healthy human individuals. This clone was observed a single time. In the same sample, other DNA sequences code for this CDR3. The CDR3 extends over 13 amino acids. V was pared by 2 bases and J by 3 bases, with 8 bases between. Germline V gives CDR1 SGHRS, CDR2 YFSETQ. As originally analysed: ImmunoSEQ yielded junction-only sequences lacking quality scores, so filtering differed. Assay: immunoSEQ multiplex PCR; the TCRdb copy retains only in-frame clones and omits some. The V and J calls and clone size come from that table; D and trimming were worked out from the DNA. The sample consists of some 550,000 clones, roughly 97% of them appearing once.

Sequenced sample: naive CD4+ T cells sorted from blood. Regarding subset: CD45RA+ positively selected. The chain links TRBV5-1 to TRBJ2-5, with D possibly matching TRBD1 (7 bases). This clonotype was obtained from a woman in her 30s in good health. The CDR3 sequence is CASSFRGEETQYF. CDR3 DNA sequence: TGCGCCAGCAGCTTCAGGGGGGAAGAGACCCAGTACTTC.